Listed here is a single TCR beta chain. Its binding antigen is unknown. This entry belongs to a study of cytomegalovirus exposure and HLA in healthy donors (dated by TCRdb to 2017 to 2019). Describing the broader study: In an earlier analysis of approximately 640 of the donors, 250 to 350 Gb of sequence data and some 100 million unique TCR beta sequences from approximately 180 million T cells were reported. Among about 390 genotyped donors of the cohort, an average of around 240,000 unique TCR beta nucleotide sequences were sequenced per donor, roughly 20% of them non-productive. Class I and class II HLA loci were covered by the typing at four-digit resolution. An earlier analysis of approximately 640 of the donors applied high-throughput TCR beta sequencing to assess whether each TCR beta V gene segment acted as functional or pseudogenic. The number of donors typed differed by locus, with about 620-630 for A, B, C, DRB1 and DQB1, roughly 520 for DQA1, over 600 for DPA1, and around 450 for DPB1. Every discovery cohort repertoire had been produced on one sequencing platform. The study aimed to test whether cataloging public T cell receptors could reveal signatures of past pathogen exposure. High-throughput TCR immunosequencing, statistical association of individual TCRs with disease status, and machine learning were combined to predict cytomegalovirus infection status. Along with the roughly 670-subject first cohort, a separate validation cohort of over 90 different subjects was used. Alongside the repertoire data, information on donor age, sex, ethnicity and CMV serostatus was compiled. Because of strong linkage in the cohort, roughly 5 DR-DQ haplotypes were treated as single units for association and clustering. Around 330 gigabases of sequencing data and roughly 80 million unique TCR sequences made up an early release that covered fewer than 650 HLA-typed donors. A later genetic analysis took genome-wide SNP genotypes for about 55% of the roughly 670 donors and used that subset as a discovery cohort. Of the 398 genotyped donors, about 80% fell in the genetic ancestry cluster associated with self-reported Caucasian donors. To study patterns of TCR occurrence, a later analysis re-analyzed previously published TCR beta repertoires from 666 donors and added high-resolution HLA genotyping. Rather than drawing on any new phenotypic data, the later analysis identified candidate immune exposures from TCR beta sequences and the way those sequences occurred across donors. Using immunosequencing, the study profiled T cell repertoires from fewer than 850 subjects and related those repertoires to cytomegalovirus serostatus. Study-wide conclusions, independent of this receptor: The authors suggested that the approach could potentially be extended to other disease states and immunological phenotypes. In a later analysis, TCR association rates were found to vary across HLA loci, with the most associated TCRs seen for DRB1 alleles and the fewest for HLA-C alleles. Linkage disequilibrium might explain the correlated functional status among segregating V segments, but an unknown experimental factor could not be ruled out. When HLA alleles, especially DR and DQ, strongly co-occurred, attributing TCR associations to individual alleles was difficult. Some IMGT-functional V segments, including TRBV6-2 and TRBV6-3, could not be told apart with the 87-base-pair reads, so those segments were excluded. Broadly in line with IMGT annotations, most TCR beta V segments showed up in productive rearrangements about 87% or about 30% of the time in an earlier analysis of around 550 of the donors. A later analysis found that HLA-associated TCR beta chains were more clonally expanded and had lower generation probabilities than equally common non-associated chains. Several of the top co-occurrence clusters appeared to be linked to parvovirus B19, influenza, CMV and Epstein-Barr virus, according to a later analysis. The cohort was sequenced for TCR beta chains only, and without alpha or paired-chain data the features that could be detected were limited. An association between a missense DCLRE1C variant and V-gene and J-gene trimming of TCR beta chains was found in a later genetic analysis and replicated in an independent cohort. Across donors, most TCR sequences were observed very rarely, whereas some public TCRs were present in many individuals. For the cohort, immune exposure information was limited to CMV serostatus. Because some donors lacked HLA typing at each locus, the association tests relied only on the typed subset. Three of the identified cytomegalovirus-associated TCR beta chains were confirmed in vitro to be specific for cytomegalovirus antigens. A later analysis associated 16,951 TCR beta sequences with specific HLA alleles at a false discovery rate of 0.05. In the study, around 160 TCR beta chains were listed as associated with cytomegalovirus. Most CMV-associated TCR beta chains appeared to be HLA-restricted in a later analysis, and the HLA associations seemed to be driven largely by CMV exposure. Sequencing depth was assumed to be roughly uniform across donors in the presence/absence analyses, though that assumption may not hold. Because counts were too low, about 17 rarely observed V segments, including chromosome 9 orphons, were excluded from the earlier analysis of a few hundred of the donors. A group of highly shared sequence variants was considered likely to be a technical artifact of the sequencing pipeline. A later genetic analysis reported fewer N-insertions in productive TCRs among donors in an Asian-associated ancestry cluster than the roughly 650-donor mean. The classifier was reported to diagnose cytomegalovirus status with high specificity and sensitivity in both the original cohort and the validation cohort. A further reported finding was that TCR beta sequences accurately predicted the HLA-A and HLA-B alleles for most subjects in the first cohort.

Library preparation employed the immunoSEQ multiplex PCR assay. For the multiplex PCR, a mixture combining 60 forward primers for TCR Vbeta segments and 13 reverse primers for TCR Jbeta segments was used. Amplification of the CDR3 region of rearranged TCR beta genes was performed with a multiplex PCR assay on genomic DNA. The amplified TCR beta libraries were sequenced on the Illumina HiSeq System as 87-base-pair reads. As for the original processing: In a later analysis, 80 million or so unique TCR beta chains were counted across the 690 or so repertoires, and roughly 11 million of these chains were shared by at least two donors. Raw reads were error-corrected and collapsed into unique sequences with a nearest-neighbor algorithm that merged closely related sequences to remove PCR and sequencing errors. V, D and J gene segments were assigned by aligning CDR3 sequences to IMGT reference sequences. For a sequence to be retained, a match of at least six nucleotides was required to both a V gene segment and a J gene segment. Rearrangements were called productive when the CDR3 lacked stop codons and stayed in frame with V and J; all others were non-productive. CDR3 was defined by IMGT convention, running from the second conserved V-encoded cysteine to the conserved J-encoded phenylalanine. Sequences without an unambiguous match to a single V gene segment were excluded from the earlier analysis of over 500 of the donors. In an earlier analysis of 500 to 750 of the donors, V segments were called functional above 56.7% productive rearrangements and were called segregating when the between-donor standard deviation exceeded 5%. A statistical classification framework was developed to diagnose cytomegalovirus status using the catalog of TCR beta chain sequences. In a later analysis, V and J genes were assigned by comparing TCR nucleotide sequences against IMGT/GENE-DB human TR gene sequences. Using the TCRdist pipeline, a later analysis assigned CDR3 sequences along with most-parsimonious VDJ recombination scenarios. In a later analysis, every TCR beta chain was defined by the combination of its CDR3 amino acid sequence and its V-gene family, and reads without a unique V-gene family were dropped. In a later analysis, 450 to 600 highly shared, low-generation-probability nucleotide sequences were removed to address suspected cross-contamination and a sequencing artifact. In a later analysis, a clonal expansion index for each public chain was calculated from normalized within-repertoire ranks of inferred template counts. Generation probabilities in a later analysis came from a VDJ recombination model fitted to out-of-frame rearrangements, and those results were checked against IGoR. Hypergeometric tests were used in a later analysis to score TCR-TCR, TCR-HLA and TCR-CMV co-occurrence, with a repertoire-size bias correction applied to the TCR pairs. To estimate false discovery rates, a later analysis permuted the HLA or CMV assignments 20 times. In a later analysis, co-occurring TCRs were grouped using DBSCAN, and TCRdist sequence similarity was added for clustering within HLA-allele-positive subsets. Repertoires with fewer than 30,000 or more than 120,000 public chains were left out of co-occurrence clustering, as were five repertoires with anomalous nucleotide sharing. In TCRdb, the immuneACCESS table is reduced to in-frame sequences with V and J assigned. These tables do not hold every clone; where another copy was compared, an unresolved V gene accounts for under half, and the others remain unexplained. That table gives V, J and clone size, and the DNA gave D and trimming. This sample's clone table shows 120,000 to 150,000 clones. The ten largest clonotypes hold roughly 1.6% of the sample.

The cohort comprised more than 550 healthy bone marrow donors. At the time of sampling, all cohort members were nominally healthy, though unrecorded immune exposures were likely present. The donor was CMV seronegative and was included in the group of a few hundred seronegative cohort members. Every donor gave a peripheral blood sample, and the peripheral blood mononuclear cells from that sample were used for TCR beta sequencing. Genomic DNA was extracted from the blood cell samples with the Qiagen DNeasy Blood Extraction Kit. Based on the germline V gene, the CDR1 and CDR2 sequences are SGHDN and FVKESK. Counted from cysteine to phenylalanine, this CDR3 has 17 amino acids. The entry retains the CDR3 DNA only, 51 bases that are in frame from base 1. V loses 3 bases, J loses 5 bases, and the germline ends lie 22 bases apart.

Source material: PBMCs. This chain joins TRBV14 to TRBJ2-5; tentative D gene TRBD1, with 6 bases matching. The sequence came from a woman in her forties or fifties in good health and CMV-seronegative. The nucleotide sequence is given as TGTGCCAGCAGCCAGAACCGGGAATACAGGGTTAGGGAGACCCAGTACTTC. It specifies CASSQNREYRVRETQYF.